The sample holds many counts of the clone carrying this T cell receptor (beta chain). Its target is unknown. The data originate from a study of early T cells in non-severe SARS-CoV-2 infection. On the study more broadly: From unsorted whole blood, bulk RNA was sequenced, and the chains remained unpaired. Study-level points and caveats: Missing private and CD4 specificities, VDJdb matching favored anti-spike CD8 responses.

CDR3 size: 13 residues. The germline V gene encodes CDR1 MRHNA and CDR2 SNTAGT. V lost 6 bases, J lost 5 bases, and 4 bases stayed unmatched. Each cDNA molecule carried a unique molecular identifier. Via MiXCR, TCRdb re-called the 5' RACE reads, giving one row per CDR3 protein. In the table there are more than 50,000 distinct CDR3 sequences, 13% of which are singletons. This TCR was sampled from an adult who was a healthcare worker with PCR-confirmed SARS-CoV-2 infection or an uninfected control (not recorded which). Sequenced material: whole blood, taken at baseline. The rearrangement uses TRBV6-4 and TRBJ2-1; 7 nucleotides agree with TRBD2. The CDR3 DNA reads TGTGCCAGCAGGGCACGGGGGGACAATGAGCAGTTCTTC. Translated, it gives CASRARGDNEQFF.